This T cell receptor beta chain is from a study of identical twins. Study-level points and caveats: The authors drew conclusions from cross-sectional statistical analysis rather than following the same donors. Invariant T cells like MAIT and iNKT could partly confound the zero-insertion analyses.

Turning to this clonotype: Its target is unknown.

Addition of a universal primer site occurred through template switching, and cDNA carried unique molecular identifiers. TCRdb independently ran MiXCR on the 5' RACE reads; one entry per CDR3 protein. Of around 290,000 distinct CDR3 sequences listed, around 9.7% are singletons. Each donor (without exception) was a healthy Caucasian. Germline V lookup: CDR1 MNHEY, CDR2 SVGAGI. The CDR3 spans 14 residues. Deletions cut 5 bases from V and 5 bases from J, with 14 bases between. Separately, the same data were catalogued under a study of yellow fever vaccine responses in identical twins.

The clonotype originates from a woman aged 18-29 years in good health. The specimen sequenced was CD8+ T cells sorted from blood. V gene TRBV6-5 combines with J gene TRBJ2-3; D tentatively fits TRBD1 or TRBD2 (5 bases each). The CDR3 DNA follows: TGTGCCAGCAGTCACGGGGCCAAGGGAGATACGCAGTATTTT. It is translated as CASSHGAKGDTQYF.